Below, 18 T cell receptor beta chains from the same sample are listed, as sequenced in a study of T cells after yellow fever vaccination. TCRdb reprocessed the 5' RACE reads with MiXCR, giving one entry per CDR3 protein. The table has 150,000 to 200,000 distinct CDR3 sequences, about 6% seen once; the top ten hold less than 3.5%. The sample consisted of CD4+ T cells sorted from PBMCs, taken on the day of the first yellow fever vaccination. These receptors were taken from a young man who received the YFV17D yellow fever vaccine.

This clonotype was seen repeatedly, ten times or more. The V gene is TRBV12-3 or TRBV12-4, the J gene TRBJ2-1, with 9 nucleotides matching TRBD2. The CDR3 covers 12 residues. Losses at the gene ends were 6 bases for V and 10 bases for J; bases not matched to a gene: 4. The CDR3, as DNA: TGTGCCAGCAGATTTAGCGGGGGAGAGCAGTTCTTC. Translating it yields CASRFSGGEQFF.

This clonotype was detected ten times or more. This chain joins TRBV6-5 and TRBJ1-1; D is undetermined. V was clipped by 8 bases and J by 2 bases, with 9 bases between them. Germline lookup yields CDR1 MNHEY and CDR2 SVGAGI. The CDR3 extends over 12 amino acids. CDR3: CASQDPNTEAFF. CDR3 in DNA: TGTGCCAGCCAAGACCCCAACACTGAAGCTTTCTTT.

This clonotype was observed at least ten times. The chain recombines TRBV5-1 with TRBJ2-7; possibly TRBD1 for D (6 bases). V was cut by 4 bases and J by 1 base, with 15 bases left in between. The CDR3 contains 15 residues. CDR1 is SGHRS and CDR2 is YFSETQ in the germline V gene. CDR3 protein: CASSGTGLKSYEQYF. The CDR3, as DNA: TGCGCCAGCAGCGGAACAGGGTTGAAGTCCTACGAGCAGTACTTC.

This clonotype came up a few times. The chain joins TRBV29-1 to TRBJ2-3, with 16 positions matching TRBD2. Unmatched junction bases numbered 8, after V lost 6 bases and J lost 2 bases. Germline V gene data show CDR1 as SQVTM and CDR2 as ANQGSEA. The CDR3 totals 17 residues. CDR3 loop: CSVRGLAGGQNTDTQYF. The CDR3 region has the DNA TGCAGCGTAAGGGGACTAGCGGGGGGGCAGAACACAGATACGCAGTATTTT.

This clonotype turned up a few times. V gene TRBV6-4 combines with J gene TRBJ2-1, with D unresolved. Trimming removed 5 bases from V and 7 bases from J, with 15 bases in between. The V gene's germline CDR1 is MRHNA and CDR2 SNTAGT. CDR3 length: 14 amino acids. This CDR3 reads CASSPSRVVNEQFF. The CDR3 DNA is TGTGCCAGCAGTCCGTCCCGGGTAGTAAATGAGCAGTTCTTC.

The sample holds many counts of this clonotype. The chain carries TRBV11-2 and TRBJ1-4; D remains ambiguous. This CDR3 is 14 amino acids long. The V end was cut by 5 bases, the J end by 4 bases, with 11 bases between. Germline CDR1 reads SGHAT; CDR2 reads FQNNGV. The CDR3 loop reads CASSGWGGNEKLFF. CDR3 nucleotides: TGTGCCAGCAGCGGGTGGGGTGGTAATGAAAAACTGTTTTTT.

This clonotype was seen a handful of times. The rearrangement uses TRBV12-3 or TRBV12-4 and TRBJ1-2, with unresolved D. Between the trimmed V and J ends, which lost 6 bases and 8 bases, there was a span of 19 bases. The CDR3 totals 14 residues. In nucleotides, the CDR3 is TGTGCCAGCAGGGTTAGGGCCGACCCGAGAGGCTACACCTTC. Translating gives CASRVRADPRGYTF.

This clonotype was counted ten times or more. The chain carries TRBV19 and TRBJ2-1; D is uncertain. V gave up 2 bases and J gave up 4 bases, with 6 bases separating them. The CDR3 has 13 residues. From germline, CDR1 is LNHDA and CDR2 SQIVND (reference sequence). The CDR3 nucleotides are TGTGCCAGTAGTATACCCAGGTACAATGAGCAGTTCTTC. Translating gives CASSIPRYNEQFF.

This clonotype was seen many times. The V and J genes are TRBV6-1 and TRBJ2-3; possibly TRBD2 for D (5 bases). The V end was cut by 5 bases, the J end by 2 bases, with 11 bases between. This CDR3 contains 14 residues. From germline, CDR1 is MNHNS and CDR2 SASEGT. The CDR3 nucleotides are TGTGCCAGCAGTAGACGGGAAGTCACAGATACGCAGTATTTT. Protein product: CASSRREVTDTQYF.

The CDR3 here is CASSLPTELNYGYTF. Written as DNA, the CDR3 is TGTGCCAGCAGCTTACCGACAGAGCTTAACTATGGCTACACCTTC. J is TRBJ1-2 and V is TRBV7-2; a weak D match, TRBD1 (5 bases). CDR3 length: 15 amino acids. CDR1 is SGHTA, CDR2 FQGNSA, per germline. Trimming took off 2 bases at V and 1 base at J, with 11 bases between the two ends.

Only a few counts were recorded for this clonotype. The V gene is TRBV20-1, the J gene TRBJ1-2; 7 nucleotides line up with TRBD1. J gave up 7 bases and V 4 bases, and 12 bases lay outside the gene matches. This CDR3 region has 14 residues. Germline loops: CDR1 DFQATT, CDR2 SNEGSKA (reference sequence). The CDR3 DNA sequence: TGCAGTGCTACTAACCGACAGGGTGAGGGTGGCTACACCTTC. It codes for CSATNRQGEGGYTF.

The table lists this clonotype with many counts. The V gene is TRBV7-9, the J gene TRBJ2-5, with D maybe TRBD2 (6 bases). Germline V CDR1 and CDR2: SEHNR, FQNEAQ (reference sequence). The CDR3 is 15 residues long. With 5 bases removed from V and 1 base from J, the gap between germline ends came to 14 bases. The CDR3 nucleotides are TGTGCCAGCAGCACCCGGGACTCTACCCAAGAGACCCAGTACTTC. Its translation is CASSTRDSTQETQYF.

This chain joins TRBV6-6 and TRBJ1-1; weak D call: TRBD1 (5 bases). The CDR3 sequence is 13 residues long. Trimming removed 4 bases at V and 3 bases at J, with 9 bases between. Germline CDR1 reads MNHNY; CDR2 reads SVGAGI (reference sequence). This CDR3 reads CASSWGRDTEAFF. In DNA, the CDR3 is TGTGCCAGCAGTTGGGGGAGGGACACTGAAGCTTTCTTT.

In this sample, this clonotype turned up many times. A read error may account for a junction end that differs from germline. The chain carries TRBV5-1 and TRBJ1-1; D is perhaps TRBD1 (5 bases). The germline V gene has CDR1 SGHRS and CDR2 YFSETQ. This CDR3 has 14 amino acids. The CDR3 reads CASSPGTLNTEAFF. DNA of the CDR3: TGTGCCAGCAGTCCTGGGACTTTGAACACTGAAGCTTTCTTT.

This clonotype occurred many times. The V call is TRBV5-5, the J call TRBJ2-1; 8 positions match TRBD2. Germline V gene data show CDR1 as SGHKS and CDR2 as YYEKEE (reference sequence). This CDR3 is 14 amino acids long. The ends lost 3 bases at V and 6 bases at J; junction bases unmatched: 5. Here the CDR3 DNA reads TGTGCCAGCAGCTCAACCCGGGGGGGCAATGAGCAGTTCTTC. Its translation is CASSSTRGGNEQFF.

Ten or more counts support this clonotype. The rearrangement links TRBV7-8 to TRBJ2-5; a possible D gene is TRBD1 (6 bases). V gave up 2 bases and J gave up 9 bases, with 13 bases separating them. Per the germline V gene, CDR1 is SGHVS and CDR2 is FQNEAQ. CDR3 length: 13 residues. For the CDR3, the DNA is TGTGCCAGCAGCTTACCCCGACAGGACTCCCAGTACTTC. This encodes CASSLPRQDSQYF.

There are many counts of this clonotype. The genes are TRBV5-1 and TRBJ1-4; the D is unclear. This CDR3 is built from 15 residues. Germline CDR1 SGHRS, CDR2 YFSETQ. With 2 bases removed from V and 0 bases from J, the gap between germline ends came to 8 bases. In nucleotides, the CDR3 is TGCGCCAGCAGCTTATCCGGCACAACTAATGAAAAACTGTTTTTT. This gives the protein CASSLSGTTNEKLFF.

This clonotype was detected many times. The gene calls are TRBV14 and TRBJ2-1; 8 bases fit TRBD2. Trimming at V came to 4 bases and at J to 7 bases, leaving 6 bases not matched to a gene. The length of the CDR3 is 14 residues. The germline CDR1 and CDR2 sequences are SGHDN and FVKESK. CDR3 nucleotides: TGTGCCAGCAGCCCCAACCGCGGGGGGAATGAGCAGTTCTTC. Its protein is CASSPNRGGNEQFF.